This T cell receptor (beta chain) was observed in a study of blood T cells in healthy people across ages. Sample-barcoded 5' priming and a J-beta primer mix drove a second PCR of about 6 to 12 cycles. One entry per CDR3 protein, called by TCRdb with MiXCR from the 5' RACE reads. The table includes 1.5 million to 2 million distinct CDR3 sequences, just under 50% detected once. Whenever a sample was processed, at least 6.5 million PBMCs were isolated. Points from the study as a whole: Nothing was known about donor CMV status, and this possibly confounded expanded clonotype changes. Compared with aged donors, long-lived donors showed fewer expanded clones, suggesting selection.

This clonotype was seen a few times. Antigen unknown. This TCR was recovered from a woman aged 40 to 50 in good health. Sequencing input: blood.

The CDR3 reads CASSEFGTGGAGANVLTF. CDR3 DNA: TGTGCCAGCAGTGAATTTGGGACAGGGGGCGCTGGGGCCAACGTCCTGACTTTC. The chain uses TRBV25-1 and TRBJ2-6; 12 bases fit TRBD1. The J segment lost 2 bases and the V segment lost 1 base, leaving 3 bases of the junction unmatched. The CDR3 is 18 residues long. Germline V gene sequence: CDR1 MGHDK, CDR2 SYGVNS.